Sequencing of this T cell receptor (beta chain) was carried out in a study of T cell responses to AZD1222 COVID-19 vaccine. Findings of the study overall: Donors were largely white British and mainly female; clonal diversity was possibly underestimated.

Produced via immunoSEQ multiplex PCR; TCRdb's table is partial and in-frame only. Of 25,000 to 35,000 clones in the sample, roughly 78% were seen once. This clone appeared a few times. Its target is not known. CDR3 size: 14 residues. CDR1 is LGHDT, CDR2 YNNKEL, per germline (reference sequence). Trimming cost V 4 bases and J 1 base, with 8 bases left between them. The sequence was collected from an adult in good health. This sequence joins TRBV3-1 (or the pseudogene TRBV3-2) and TRBJ1-5; the D gene is possibly TRBD1 (5 bases). Sequenced material: peripheral blood, taken on day 0 of AZD1222 vaccination. The CDR3 nucleotides read TGTGCCAGCAGCCCGTGGGGGAGCAATCAGCCCCAGCATTTT. It specifies CASSPWGSNQPQHF.